This T cell receptor (beta chain) came from a study of early T cells in non-severe SARS-CoV-2 infection. TCRdb recomputed calls from the 5' RACE reads with MiXCR, one row per CDR3 protein. The sample includes almost 65,000 distinct CDR3 sequences, around 4.9% of them seen just once. Trimming removed 0 bases from V and 5 bases from J; junction bases left unmatched: 8. The length of the CDR3 is 16 residues. This clonotype was counted many times. The sequence derives from an adult who was a healthcare worker with PCR-confirmed SARS-CoV-2 infection or an uninfected control (not recorded which). The sequencing input was whole blood. The chain is built from TRBV12-3 or TRBV12-4 and TRBJ2-5; 8 bases line up with TRBD2. The CDR3 DNA reads TGTGCCAGCAGTTTAGCGAGACTAGCGACCTCGGAGACCCAGTACTTC. Its protein product is CASSLARLATSETQYF.